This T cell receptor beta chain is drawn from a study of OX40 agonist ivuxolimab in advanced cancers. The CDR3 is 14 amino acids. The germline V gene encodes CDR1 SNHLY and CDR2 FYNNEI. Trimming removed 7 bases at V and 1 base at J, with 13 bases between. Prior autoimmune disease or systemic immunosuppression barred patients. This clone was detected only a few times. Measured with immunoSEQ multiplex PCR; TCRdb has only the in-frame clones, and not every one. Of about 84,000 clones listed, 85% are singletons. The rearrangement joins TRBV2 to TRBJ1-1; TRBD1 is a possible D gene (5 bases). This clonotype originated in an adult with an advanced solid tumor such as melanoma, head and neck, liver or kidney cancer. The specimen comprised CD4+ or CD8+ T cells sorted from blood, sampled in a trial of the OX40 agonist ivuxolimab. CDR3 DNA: TGTGCCAGCAAGGCAGGCAGGGCGAACACTGAAGCTTTCTTT. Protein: CASKAGRANTEAFF.